Each of the 3 T cell receptor beta chains below was sequenced from the same sample in a study of CD4 T cells in relation to SARS-CoV-2 and coronaviruses. These TCRs are of unknown antigen specificity. Libraries were prepared by immunoSEQ multiplex PCR; TCRdb keeps only in-frame clonotypes and omits some of them. The sample consists of 25,000 to 30,000 clones, over 60% of them appearing once. Before the COVID-19 pandemic, during about 2011-2019, CD4+ T cells were taken from unexposed donors. Isolation of CD4+ T cells took place after around eleven days in culture. Sequenced input: CD4+ T cells from PBMCs, cultured in vitro. The receptors shown here come from a human donor in good health.

The rearrangement uses TRBV12-3 or TRBV12-4 and TRBJ1-1; D is unresolved. Deletions cut 8 bases from V and 4 bases from J, with 11 bases between. The CDR3 spans 12 residues. CDR3 in DNA: TGTGCCAGCTCGGTGGGGTTCACTGAAGCTTTCTTT. Translated, it gives CASSVGFTEAFF.

The chain carries TRBV5-1 and TRBJ2-1; 10 positions match TRBD1. The CDR3 covers 15 residues. Germline V gives CDR1 SGHRS, CDR2 YFSETQ. With 4 bases clipped from V and 9 bases from J, the junction kept 10 bases outside the gene matches. For the CDR3, the DNA is TGCGCCAGCAGCGCGGGACAGGGGAATTGGGGTGAGCAGTTCTTC. Protein: CASSAGQGNWGEQFF.

The CDR3 protein is CASSLDGRDRRAASYGYTF. The CDR3 nucleotides are TGTGCCAGCAGCTTAGATGGGCGGGACAGGAGGGCTGCTAGCTATGGCTACACCTTC. The gene calls are TRBV7-2 and TRBJ1-2; 8 positions match TRBD1. The trim removed 1 base at V and 4 bases at J, leaving 17 bases unmatched. This CDR3 contains 19 residues. CDR1 is SGHTA and CDR2 is FQGNSA in the germline V gene. Variable domain in full (rest from reference TRBV7-2 and TRBJ1-2): GAGVSQSPSNKVTEKGKDVELRCDPISGHTALYWYRQSLGQGLEFLIYFQGNSAPDKSGLPSDRFSAERTGGSVSTLTIQRTQQEDSAVYLCASSLDGRDRRAASYGYTFGSGTRLTVV.